The T cell receptor (beta chain) under discussion was sequenced for a study of T cells after somatic rescue of genetic block. Germline assignment: CDR1 SGHTA and CDR2 FQGNSA. CDR3 length: 15 residues. Between the trimmed V and J ends, which lost 0 bases and 2 bases, there was a span of 9 bases. TCRdb keeps only in-frame clones here, not all; method: immunoSEQ multiplex PCR. The sample lists 88,000 or so clones; over 80% were seen once. The receptor was isolated from a woman aged 18-30 years. The specimen was peripheral blood mononuclear cells (PBMCs). The rearrangement joins TRBV7-2 to TRBJ2-3, with D possibly matching TRBD2 (5 bases). The CDR3 sequence: CASSLARAATDTQYF. The CDR3 region has the DNA TGTGCCAGCAGCTTAGCGCGGGCAGCCACAGATACGCAGTATTTT.